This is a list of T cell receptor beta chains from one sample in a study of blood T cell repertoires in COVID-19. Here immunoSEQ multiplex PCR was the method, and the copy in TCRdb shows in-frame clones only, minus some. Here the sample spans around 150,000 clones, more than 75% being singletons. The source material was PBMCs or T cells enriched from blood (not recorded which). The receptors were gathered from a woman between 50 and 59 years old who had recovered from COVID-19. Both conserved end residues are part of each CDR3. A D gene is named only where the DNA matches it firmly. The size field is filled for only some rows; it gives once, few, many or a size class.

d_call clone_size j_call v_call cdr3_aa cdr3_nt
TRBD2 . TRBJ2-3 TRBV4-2 CASSQDITSGGSSTDTQYF TGTGCCAGCAGCCAAGATATCACTAGCGGGGGGTCCTCCACAGATACGCAGTATTTT
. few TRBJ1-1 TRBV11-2 CASSVQAGAGFEAFF TGTGCCAGCAGCGTCCAGGCAGGGGCCGGGTTTGAAGCTTTCTTT
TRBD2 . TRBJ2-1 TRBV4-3 CASSPGLAGPQPYNEQFF TGCGCCAGCAGCCCGGGACTAGCGGGGCCCCAACCTTACAATGAGCAGTTCTTC
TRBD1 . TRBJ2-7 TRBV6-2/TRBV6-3 CASSYLTGPFEQYF TGTGCCAGCAGTTACCTGACAGGGCCCTTCGAGCAGTACTTC
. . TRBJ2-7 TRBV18 CASSSSSYEQYF TGTGCCAGCTCGTCGAGCTCCTACGAGCAGTACTTC
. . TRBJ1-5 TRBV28 CASRQLPRQPQHF TGTGCCAGCCGCCAGTTACCACGTCAGCCCCAGCATTTT
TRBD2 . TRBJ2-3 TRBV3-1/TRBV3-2 CASSYAPSGGSTDTQYF TGTGCCAGCAGCTACGCCCCTAGCGGGGGGAGCACAGATACGCAGTATTTT
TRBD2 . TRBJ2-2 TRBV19 CASSIDPETSGGAAGELFF TGTGCCAGTAGTATAGACCCCGAGACTAGCGGGGGGGCCGCCGGGGAGCTGTTTTTT
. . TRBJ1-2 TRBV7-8 CASSRDVAASFYGYTF TGTGCCAGCAGCCGAGACGTAGCCGCGTCCTTCTATGGCTACACCTTC
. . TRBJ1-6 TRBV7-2 CASSLGVGFHF TGTGCCAGCAGCTTAGGAGTCGGTTTCCACTTT
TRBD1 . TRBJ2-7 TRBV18 CASSPASQGAHEQYF TGTGCCAGCTCACCAGCCTCACAGGGGGCCCACGAGCAGTACTTC
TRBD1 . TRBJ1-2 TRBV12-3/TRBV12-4 CASSMTGVGGYTF TGTGCCAGCAGTATGACAGGGGTAGGTGGCTACACCTTC
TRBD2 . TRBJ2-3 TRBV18 CASSRARPGLAGEDTQYF TGTGCCAGCTCACGGGCCCGACCGGGACTAGCGGGGGAAGATACGCAGTATTTT
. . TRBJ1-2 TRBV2 CASSEGGKGYGYTF TGTGCCAGCAGTGAGGGGGGGAAAGGCTATGGCTACACCTTC
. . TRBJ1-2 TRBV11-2 CASSLRQINYGYTF TGTGCCAGCAGCTTACGACAGATTAACTATGGCTACACCTTC
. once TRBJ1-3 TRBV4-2 CASSQGTLGSGNTIYF TGTGCCAGCAGCCAAGGGACTCTCGGATCTGGAAACACCATATATTTT
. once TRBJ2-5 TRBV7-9 CASSWGVAETQYF TGTGCCAGCAGCTGGGGGGTGGCGGAGACCCAGTACTTC